The present entry profiles one T cell receptor (beta chain) with its context. Its antigen is currently unknown. From the germline J gene comes the end of the CDR3, since the read stops 3 residues before it. This CDR3 spans 13 amino acids. The V and J ends lost 4 bases and 2 bases, in that order; junction bases with no gene match: 2. Germline V CDR1 and CDR2: SGHRS, YFSETQ. Data came from immunoSEQ multiplex PCR; TCRdb stores just in-frame clones and leaves some out. The specimen's table records 18,000 or so clones. This entry is derived from a study of T cells in women clearing cervical HPV infection. Study at large: Only a few women had HLA typing results available.

Study results and caveats: A classifier using richness and V gene abundances reached an AUC of around 0.78. Repertoire richness, not evenness, was significantly elevated in CIN3+ cases versus controls.

V is TRBV5-1 and J is TRBJ2-5, with TRBD2 matching 7 bases. This sequence was found in a woman between 18 and 75 years old with a cervical HPV16 infection that either progressed to CIN3+ or cleared (not recorded which). Sequenced sample: blood buffy coat. CDR3 bases read: TGCGCCAGCAGCCTGGGACTACAAGAGACC. It translates to CASSLGLQET. In full, the CDR3 reads CASSLGLQETQYF.